These 2 T cell receptor beta chains originate from one sample sequenced in a study of T-cell reconstitution after alpha-beta-depleted transplantation in children. Construction of the TCRbeta library involved unique molecular identifiers. TCRdb re-derived calls from the PCR reads in MiXCR, one entry per CDR3 protein. Of a few hundred thousand distinct CDR3 sequences in the sample, 9.5% to 13% were seen once. The specimen comprised PBMCs, sampled before TCRalphabeta/CD19-depleted stem cell transplant. The receptors come from a boy in the first two years of life with acute myeloid leukemia, due to receive a stem cell transplant.

This clonotype was seen repeatedly, ten times or more. The chain recombines TRBV27 with TRBJ2-7; 10 bases are a match to TRBD2. The CDR3 totals 13 residues. The trim removed 6 bases at V and 5 bases at J, leaving 4 bases unmatched. The germline V gene encodes CDR1 MNHEY and CDR2 SMNVEV (reference sequence). CDR3 sequence: CASRGLAIHEQYF. The CDR3 coding sequence is TGTGCCAGCAGGGGACTAGCGATCCACGAGCAGTACTTC.

Many counts were recorded for this clonotype. V gene TRBV10-3 combines with J gene TRBJ2-5, with a weak D call TRBD2 (5 bases). Germline CDR1 is ENHRY and CDR2 is SYGVKD. The CDR3 consists of 15 residues. V lost 4 bases, J lost 4 bases, and 16 bases lay in between. The CDR3 region has the DNA TGTGCCATCAGTGTGGTGGGAGAATTTGGAGAGACCCAGTACTTC. Translation gives CAISVVGEFGETQYF.